This TCR beta chain emerged from a study of T cells in Graves' hyperthyroidism and ophthalmopathy. Findings and caveats of the study: In blood, most of the thyroid clonotypes expanded above 0.001 were also present.

Germline loops: CDR1 KGHDR, CDR2 SFDVKD. V was clipped by 4 bases and J by 10 bases; unmatched bases: 8. The CDR3 sequence is 13 residues long. The source material, RNA transcripts, was used to amplify TCR beta CDR3 regions. With the HTBI primer set, the TCR CDR3 went through a first round of RT-PCR. TCRdb recomputed calls from the multiplex PCR reads with MiXCR, one row per CDR3 protein. The table has about 640,000 distinct CDR3 sequences, more than 20% seen once. About this clonotype: No antigen is known for it.

This sequence originates from a man aged 30 to 45 with Graves' ophthalmopathy. The chain recombines TRBV24-1 with TRBJ1-1; 7 nucleotides agree with TRBD1. Sample: blood. Written as DNA, the CDR3 is TGTGCCACCAGTGACGAGACAGGGACCGCAGCTTTCTTT. It specifies CATSDETGTAAFF.